The TCR beta chain under discussion was sequenced for a study of glioma-infiltrating T cells after dendritic cell vaccination. Findings and caveats of the study: Complete blood and tumor specimen sets were limited to few patients.

There are 17 residues in the CDR3. Trimming removed 4 bases from V and 0 bases from J; junction bases left unmatched: 11. Germline loops: CDR1 MNHNS, CDR2 SASEGT. PBMC were collected before vaccination, two weeks after the third vaccination, and at progression. Up to about 2 ug genomic DNA was used for TCRB CDR3 amplification. The PCR used 60 V beta and 13 J beta primers. The assay was immunoSEQ multiplex PCR, and TCRdb's table has in-frame clones only and misses some. The sample has some 70,000 clones; around 86% are singletons. With respect to this clone: Antigen specificity is unknown.

This receptor was taken from a human donor with glioblastoma. V and J are TRBV6-1 and TRBJ2-7; 8 bases are a match to TRBD1. This specimen was blood, taken before dendritic cell vaccination. CDR3 region: CASSATRTGTFSYEQYF. The DNA of the CDR3 is TGTGCCAGCAGTGCCACTCGGACAGGGACTTTCTCCTACGAGCAGTACTTC.